This TCR beta chain was found in a study of siplizumab effects on memory and regulatory T cells. Germline CDR1 and CDR2: SGHDT and YYEEEE. This CDR3 spans 15 amino acids. The V end was cut by 0 bases, the J end by 0 bases, with 10 bases between. Whole-study results and caveats: For siplizumab cultures, the suppressive function of their proliferating Tregs was not confirmed. Significantly reduced by siplizumab was the cumulative frequency of alloreactive sequences, namely those traceable to unstimulated CD4+ memory cells. About 80-97% of proliferating CD4+ or CD8+ clones had no assignable naive or memory phenotype. There appeared to be greater diversity in naive T cells than in memory cells, and naive T cells seemed major contributors to the alloresponse.

Comments on this clone: Antigen: not known.

Some clones are missing from TCRdb's copy, which holds only in-frame ones; the method was immunoSEQ multiplex PCR. The table includes roughly 100,000 clones, about 92% detected once. This chain uses TRBV5-6 with TRBJ2-7; TRBD2 might be the D (5 bases). The sample was CD4+ T cells sorted from blood. This sequence was found in a human donor in good health. The CDR3 nucleotides read TGTGCCAGCAGCTTGGTTTCGGGGTACTCCTACGAGCAGTACTTC. Its protein is CASSLVSGYSYEQYF. Complete variable domain (other parts from reference TRBV5-6 and TRBJ2-7): DAGVTQSPTHLIKTRGQQVTLRCSPKSGHDTVSWYQQALGQGPQFIFQYYEEEERQRGNFPDRFSGHQFPNYSSELNVNALLLGDSALYLCASSLVSGYSYEQYFGPGTRLTVT.